The next 10 T cell receptor beta chains were all read from a single sample in a study of blood T cell repertoires in COVID-19. Produced via immunoSEQ multiplex PCR; TCRdb's table is partial and in-frame only. The sample holds around 180,000 clones, 85% seen once. Sequenced: peripheral blood. All receptors come from a person aged 70 to 80 with COVID-19, enrolled during active disease.

The chain has TRBV5-4 and TRBJ2-3, with TRBD1 identical over 11 bases. CDR3 size: 14 residues. V gave up 6 bases and J gave up 6 bases; unmatched junction bases: 6. Germline values: CDR1 SGHNT, CDR2 YYREEE (reference sequence). The CDR3 loop reads CASIRDRGFDTQYF. The CDR3 DNA reads as TGTGCCAGCATCCGGGACAGGGGGTTTGATACGCAGTATTTT. The full variable domain, its missing parts supplied by reference TRBV5-4 and TRBJ2-3, is ETGVTQSPTHLIKTRGQQVTLRCSSQSGHNTVSWYQQALGQGPQFIFQYYREEENGRGNFPPRFSGLQFPNYSSELNVNALELDDSALYLCASIRDRGFDTQYFGPGTRLTVL.

The chain employs TRBV29-1 and TRBJ1-1; 7 bases line up with TRBD1. Germline CDR1 SQVTM, CDR2 ANQGSEA. V lost 5 bases and J lost 0; bases outside the gene matches: 9. The CDR3 consists of 15 residues. The CDR3, as DNA: TGCAGCGTTTGGGCACAGGGGAATTTGAACACTGAAGCTTTCTTT. It translates to CSVWAQGNLNTEAFF. Full variable domain (remainder filled in from reference TRBV29-1 and TRBJ1-1): SAVISQKPSRDICQRGTSLTIQCQVDSQVTMMFWYRQQPGQSLTLIATANQGSEATYESGFVIDKFPISRPNLTFSTLTVSNMSPEDSSIYLCSVWAQGNLNTEAFFGQGTRLTVV.

This chain joins TRBV30 and TRBJ2-1, with 9 bases lining up with TRBD2. Unmatched junction bases numbered 2, after V lost 4 bases and J lost 7 bases. This CDR3 region has 12 residues. The germline V gene encodes CDR1 GTSNPN and CDR2 SVGIG (reference sequence). The chain's CDR3 is CAWTAGGNEQFF. DNA for the CDR3: TGTGCCTGGACGGCGGGAGGGAATGAGCAGTTCTTC. Looking up the rest from reference TRBV30 and TRBJ2-1 gives the full variable domain: SQTIHQWPATLVQPVGSPLSLECTVEGTSNPNLYWYRQAAGRGLQLLFYSVGIGQISSEVPQNLSASRPQDRQFILSSKKLLLSDSGFYLCAWTAGGNEQFFGPGTRLTVL.

The chain combines TRBV11-3 with TRBJ2-5, with a tentative D call TRBD2 (6 bases). Germline CDR1 is SGHNT and CDR2 is YENEEA. V was cut by 4 bases and J by 4 bases, with 16 bases left in between. The CDR3 consists of 15 residues. The CDR3 nucleotides read TGTGCCAGCAGCTCCGGGACTGAAGCTATAGAGACCCAGTACTTC. It is translated as CASSSGTEAIETQYF.

The chain links TRBV19 to TRBJ1-3; D is unclear. The germline V gene encodes CDR1 LNHDA and CDR2 SQIVND (reference sequence). The CDR3 is made up of 13 amino acids. V lost 9 bases to trimming and J lost 2 bases, with 11 bases between them. In DNA, the CDR3 is TGTGCCAGCGCGGAGCGAGCTGGAAACACCATATATTTT. Protein sequence: CASAERAGNTIYF.

The V call is TRBV5-1, the J call TRBJ2-2; perhaps TRBD2 as D (6 bases). There are 16 residues in the CDR3. The V gene's germline CDR1 is SGHRS and CDR2 YFSETQ. Trimming removed 3 bases at V and 0 bases at J, with 12 bases between. The CDR3 DNA follows: TGCGCCAGCAGCTCCGGAGGGGACGCGAACACCGGGGAGCTGTTTTTT. This gives the protein CASSSGGDANTGELFF.

The rearrangement links TRBV3-1 (or the pseudogene TRBV3-2) to TRBJ1-3; 9 bases agree with TRBD1. The CDR3 spans 15 residues. Germline V gene lookup returns CDR1 LGHDT and CDR2 YNNKEL (reference sequence). After removal of 4 bases from V and 3 bases from J, the junction contained 4 bases not matched to a gene. CDR3 bases: TGTGCCAGCAGCCGGGGGACAGGGCTTGGAAACACCATATATTTT. This encodes CASSRGTGLGNTIYF.

This rearrangement joins TRBV6-2 or TRBV6-3 to TRBJ1-1, with 7 bases fitting TRBD1. CDR1 is MNHEY, CDR2 SVGEGT, per germline. The CDR3 consists of 16 residues. V trimming: 5 bases; J trimming: 4 bases; junction bases outside the gene matches: 13. CDR3 in DNA: TGTGCCAGCAGTCCGTACAGGGGATCGGCGGGCACTGAAGCTTTCTTT. Its translation: CASSPYRGSAGTEAFF.

The chain uses TRBV20-1 and TRBJ2-5, with a tentative D call TRBD2 (5 bases). The CDR3 is 14 residues long. Trimming pared 3 bases from V and 0 bases from J, leaving 11 bases between. Germline lookup yields CDR1 DFQATT and CDR2 SNEGSKA (reference sequence). The chain's CDR3 is CSASDQRYQETQYF. The CDR3 DNA reads TGCAGTGCTAGTGACCAGCGGTACCAAGAGACCCAGTACTTC.

V and J are TRBV14 and TRBJ2-7; D may be TRBD1 (6 bases). CDR1 is SGHDN and CDR2 is FVKESK in the germline V gene. The CDR3 is 13 residues long. V gave up 0 bases and J gave up 8 bases, with 11 bases separating them. The CDR3: CASSQDLRDKQYF. The DNA for the CDR3 is TGTGCCAGCAGCCAAGATCTGAGGGACAAGCAGTACTTC.